Reported below is one T cell receptor beta chain. Its antigen is undetermined. These data belong to a study of OX40 agonist ivuxolimab in advanced cancers. Study-wide context: At about 81% male, the cohort had a mean age of about 55 years, ranging from roughly 20 to 90.

Points from the study as a whole: Normalized expansion of T-cell clones was also low for some nonresponders. Doses of 0.1 to 3.0 mg/kg were accompanied by clonal expansion of CD4+ and CD8+ blood T cells by week 6. Antigen targets of the expanded peripheral T cells went undetermined.

TCRdb's copy holds only in-frame clones and misses some; the assay was immunoSEQ multiplex PCR. Of roughly 50,000 clones in the sample, 80% to 90% are singletons; the top ten hold around 7%. V shed 4 bases and J 0 bases; nucleotides not matched to a gene: 3. There are 15 residues in the CDR3. Germline CDR1 and CDR2: SGHRS and YFSETQ. Sequenced here: CD4+ or CD8+ T cells sorted from blood, sampled in a trial of the OX40 agonist ivuxolimab. The TCR comes from an adult with an advanced solid tumor such as melanoma, head and neck, liver or kidney cancer. This chain connects TRBV5-1 to TRBJ1-4, with 7 bases that match TRBD1. CDR3 coding DNA: TGCGCCAGCAGCACTGGACAGGCAACTAATGAAAAACTGTTTTTT. Protein: CASSTGQATNEKLFF.